Sequencing of this T cell receptor (beta chain) was carried out in a study of blood T cell repertoires in COVID-19. Overall study context: Nucleic acid was either cDNA or gDNA, and it came from T cells, B-cell-depleted T cells, or PBMCs.

Cohorts were determined from participant-reported clinical history. Two negative PCRs, clearance, or symptom resolution had been documented for recovered Cohort 3 donors. Libraries were prepared by immunoSEQ multiplex PCR; TCRdb keeps only in-frame clonotypes and omits some of them. The data contain over 150,000 clones, about 90% of them singletons. Germline V lookup: CDR1 MNHEY, CDR2 SMNVEV (reference sequence). The trim removed 6 bases at V and 0 bases at J, leaving 4 bases unmatched. The CDR3 extends over 15 amino acids. Sequencing was performed on PBMCs or T cells enriched from blood (not recorded which). This sequence joins TRBV27 and TRBJ1-3, with TRBD1 identical over 8 bases. The sequence derives from a woman aged 45-59 years who had recovered from COVID-19. The CDR3 region has the DNA TGTGCCAGCAGAAATACAGGGGGCTCTGGAAACACCATATATTTT. The encoded protein is CASRNTGGSGNTIYF.